This T cell receptor beta chain came from a study of blood T cell repertoires in COVID-19. The V gene lost 3 bases and the J gene lost 0 bases, with 5 bases spanning the gap. The germline V gene has CDR1 SGHTA and CDR2 FQGTGA. The CDR3 totals 13 residues. Using immunoSEQ multiplex PCR, the repertoire was profiled, and TCRdb retains in-frame clones only, with some absent. The sample lists about 270,000 clones; 91% were seen once. The V gene is TRBV7-3, the J gene TRBJ1-1, with D uncertain. Sequencing was done on a sample of peripheral blood. The clonotype comes from a person between 18 and 35 years old with COVID-19, enrolled during active disease. The CDR3 sequence: CASSFELNTEAFF. In nucleotides, the CDR3 is TGTGCCAGCAGCTTCGAGTTGAACACTGAAGCTTTCTTT.